This entry describes one T cell receptor (beta chain). The antigen remains undetermined. This sample is drawn from a study of T cell responses to AZD1222 COVID-19 vaccine. Germline V gives CDR1 SGHRS, CDR2 YFSETQ. The CDR3 covers 17 residues. Trimming took 0 bases from V and 1 from J, leaving 16 bases between them. General study results and limits: Elevations in Spike-specific TCR breadth and depth followed administration of two AZD1222 doses. Only a handful of AZD1222 recipients were seropositive at baseline.

Assay: immunoSEQ multiplex PCR; the TCRdb copy retains only in-frame clones and omits some. This sample carries 110,000 to 150,000 clones, more than 85% of them seen once, and the ten largest clones take 3% to 3.5%. Specimen: peripheral blood, collected on day 0 of AZD1222 vaccination. This TCR was recovered from an adult in good health. The chain has TRBV5-1 and TRBJ1-2; possible D gene TRBD1, 5 bases. The CDR3 coding sequence is TGCGCCAGCAGCTTGGCCCGGGGGGTATGGGGTAACTATGGCTACACCTTC. Its translation is CASSLARGVWGNYGYTF.